This T cell receptor (beta chain) was obtained from a study of shared clonotypes between healthy human individuals (TCRdb year 2020). With regard to the full study: The cohort included three men and two women between 18 and 49 years of age. Different laboratories and diverse techniques were used to prepare libraries and sequence TCR repertoires, to increase sequencing depth and limit assay-specific biases. To estimate repertoire size and how much clonotypes are shared between individuals, the study performed deep sequencing of blood TCR repertoires from roughly five healthy adults. Per donor, three plates each were used for CD4 naive and CD4 memory, two for CD8 naive, and one for CD8 memory. Each donor's leukapheresis produced roughly between about 0.8 and 10 billion PBMCs.

Comments on this clone: The antigen this receptor binds is unknown. Nothing much larger sits one base from this clone, and base qualities are not available.

Using the deep immunoSEQ assay, multiplex PCR amplified TCR CDR3 regions from genomic DNA. Genomic DNA extracted from each cell subset was distributed evenly over all wells of several immunoSEQ 96-well plates, and each plate served as one replicate. Each replicate PCR for sorted subsets received approximately 220 ng genomic DNA, equal to about 30,000 T cell genomes. The purified libraries were quantified using a Qubit 3.0 fluorometer, sized with a Bioanalyzer 2100, and then quantified again using the KAPA Library Quantification kit. Each immunoSEQ 96-well plate was sequenced on its own single-read 150-cycle Illumina NextSeq 550 flow cell. Regarding the original processing steps: Because the immunoSEQ output included only junctional sequences and no quality scores, the filtering could not be the same as the filtering used for full-length reads. To assign V/J genes and CDR3, sequences were annotated using PyIR, a Python wrapper for IgBLAST v1.9, with IMGT germline references. Any read was removed if the V/J assignment was weak (E-value above 1e-6), the CDR3 was missing, or the read contained stop codons, out-of-frame junctions, or ambiguous translated residues. V3J clonotypes were defined by identical inferred V gene, J gene, and CDR3 amino acid sequence. Percentage overlap between repertoires was computed as shared unique clonotypes divided by the size of the smaller repertoire. RTK rarefaction, the Chao1 estimator, and Recon v2.1 estimates of unobserved clonotypes were used to assess repertoire richness. OLGA was used to compute generation probabilities for all TCRbeta clonotypes that the gDNA method yielded from several donors. Held by TCRdb, this immuneACCESS table contains in-frame sequences only and omits some clones. Under half of the omission traces to an unresolved V gene where checked; the cause of the rest is unknown. The V and J calls and the clone size are those of that table, but D and trimming were determined from the DNA. This sample has about a million clones in its table, and 65% to 75% of those were observed once. Roughly 1.5% of the sample is taken by the ten largest.

Healthy HIV-negative adults with no recently reported acute infections or vaccinations were included as donors. Only Caucasian adults living in Nashville, Tennessee, USA were represented among the donors. CD4+ T cells were enriched by magnetic negative selection, after which naive cells were positively selected on CD45RA and the negative fraction was taken as the memory subset. Blood was obtained by leukapheresis, after which PBMCs were separated by Ficoll-Histopaque density gradient centrifugation and cryopreserved in liquid nitrogen vapor phase. Analytical flow cytometry was used to check the purity and quantity of each magnetically sorted T cell population. From each sorted fraction, genomic DNA was isolated and quantified by UV absorbance on a Nanodrop 2000c. General findings and caveats noted by the study authors: Because the study included only a small number of donors, the genetic and exposure-history diversity represented was limited. When several donors were compared, the shared fraction of clonotypes was about 5.2% for naive CD4, over 3% for naive CD8, 2% to 2.5% for memory CD4, and approximately 0.4% for memory CD8. Naive subsets generally had larger estimated clonotype richness than memory subsets did. Sampling was restricted to blood, and TCR repertoires in tissue are likely to differ from TCR repertoires in blood. Compared with non-shared clonotypes, clonotypes shared by all four sorted-subset donors had higher generation probabilities. Even with the large sequencing depth, rarefaction of the sorted-subset datasets indicated that sequencing was incomplete. Pairwise subsampling indicated that sequencing depth was expected to affect the degree of clonotype sharing among donors.

The germline V gene sets CDR1 to SGHRS and CDR2 to YFSETQ. V lost 5 bases and J lost 4 bases, and the count of bases not matched to a germline gene is 8. The CDR3 covers 14 residues, taking in both the cysteine and the phenylalanine. Only the CDR3 portion is preserved as DNA: 42 bases, with reading frame beginning at the first base. Sequenced material: memory CD4+ T cells sorted from blood. The cell subset or site label, as the study defines it: CD45RA-negative fraction. The V gene is TRBV5-1 and the J gene is TRBJ1-1; 7 bases in between match TRBD1. The TCR originated in a man aged 18-30 years in good health. The DNA sequence is as follows: TGCGCCAGCAGTCCGGGACAGCAAACCACTGAAGCTTTCTTT. This encodes CASSPGQQTTEAFF.